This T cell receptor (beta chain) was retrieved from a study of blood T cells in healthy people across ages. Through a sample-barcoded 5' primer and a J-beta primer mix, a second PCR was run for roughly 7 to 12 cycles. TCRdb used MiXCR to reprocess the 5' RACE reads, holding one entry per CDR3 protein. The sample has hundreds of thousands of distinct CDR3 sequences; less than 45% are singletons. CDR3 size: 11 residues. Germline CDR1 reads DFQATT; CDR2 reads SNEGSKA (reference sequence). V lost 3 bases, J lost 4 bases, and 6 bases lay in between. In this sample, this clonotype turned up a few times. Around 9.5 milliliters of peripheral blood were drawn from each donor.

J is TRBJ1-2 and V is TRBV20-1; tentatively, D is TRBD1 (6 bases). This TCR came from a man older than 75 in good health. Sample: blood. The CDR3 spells CSASRGYGYTF. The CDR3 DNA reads TGCAGTGCTAGCAGGGGCTATGGCTACACCTTC.